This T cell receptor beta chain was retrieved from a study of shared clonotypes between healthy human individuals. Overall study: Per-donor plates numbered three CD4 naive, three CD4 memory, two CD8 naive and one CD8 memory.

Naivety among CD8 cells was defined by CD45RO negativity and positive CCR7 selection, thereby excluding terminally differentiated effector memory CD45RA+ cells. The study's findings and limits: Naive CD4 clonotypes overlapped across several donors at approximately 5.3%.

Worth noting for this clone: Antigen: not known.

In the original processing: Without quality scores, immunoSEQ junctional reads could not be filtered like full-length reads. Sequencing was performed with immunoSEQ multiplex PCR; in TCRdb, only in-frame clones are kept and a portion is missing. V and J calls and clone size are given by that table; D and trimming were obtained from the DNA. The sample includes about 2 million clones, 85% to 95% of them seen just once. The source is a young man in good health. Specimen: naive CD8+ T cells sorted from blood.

CDR3 coding DNA: TGTGCCAGCAGTTCCGTAGCACCTAACTATGGCTACACCTTC. Its protein is CASSSVAPNYGYTF. The chain couples TRBV28 to TRBJ1-2; D not resolved. Germline V lookup: CDR1 MDHEN, CDR2 SYDVKM. CDR3 size: 14 residues. The V end lost 4 bases, the J end lost 0 bases, and 9 bases lay between the germline ends.